This T cell receptor beta chain was sequenced during a study of cytomegalovirus exposure and HLA in healthy donors. For the study at large: The approximately 130 validation repertoires and the approximately 630 first-cohort repertoires shared a platform, a later analysis reported. Study-wide findings and caveats: Rare TCR sequences dominated, though some public TCRs recurred in many donors. Cytomegalovirus association was assigned to 170 or so TCR beta chains.

Trimming removed 6 bases at V and 1 base at J, with 12 bases between. This CDR3 is built from 14 residues. The germline gives CDR1 MNHEY, CDR2 SMNVEV (reference sequence). Produced via immunoSEQ multiplex PCR; TCRdb's table is partial and in-frame only. The profile shows 120,000 to 150,000 clones, about 90% of them singletons. Comment on this clone: What it binds is unknown.

The donors were members of the validation cohort comprising some 130 subjects, separate from the roughly 670-subject first cohort. The sample consisted of PBMCs. The chain recombines TRBV27 with TRBJ1-1; tentative D call: TRBD1 (5 bases). The sequence came from a woman aged 18-35 years in good health and CMV-seropositive. As DNA, the CDR3 is TGTGCCAGCAGAGAGCGACAGAAGAACACTGAAGCTTTCTTT. It yields the protein CASRERQKNTEAFF.